This T cell receptor beta chain was recovered during a study of breast tumors, draining lymph nodes, adjacent tissues. Study-level results: Tumor and nontumor repertoires were significantly more similar in luminal-like than in basal-like breast cancer. Most tumor T cells seemingly derive from lymph node, then expand in tumor. Compared with lymph nodes, tumors were less diverse; compared with nontumor tissue, more.

One entry per CDR3 protein, called by TCRdb with MiXCR from the multiplex PCR reads. The data show approximately 230,000 distinct CDR3 sequences, with under 40% seen just once and over 3.5% held by the top ten. Breast cancer patients provided tissue from their axillary draining lymph nodes. Turning to this clonotype: Its antigen is undetermined.

The CDR3 has 16 residues. The germline V and J ends were trimmed by 7 bases and 5 bases, with 18 bases remaining between them. Germline-derived CDR1 and CDR2 are SEHNR and FQNEAQ (reference sequence). The sample consisted of axillary lymph node tissue. The TCR sequence derives from a female donor with breast cancer. Some clones in this sample may be carry-over from other donors' samples. This rearrangement joins TRBV7-9 to TRBJ1-6; tentative D call: TRBD1 (5 bases). The CDR3 DNA reads as TGTGCCAGCACCCGACGGATTACACAGGATAATTCACCCCTCCACTTT. Its protein product is CASTRRITQDNSPLHF. Filled out from reference TRBV7-9 and TRBJ1-6, the complete variable domain reads DTGVSQNPRHKITKRGQNVTFRCDPISEHNRLYWYRQTLGQGPEFLTYFQNEAQLEKSRLLSDRFSAERPKGSFSTLEIQRTEQGDSAMYLCASTRRITQDNSPLHFGNGTRLTVT.